Reported below is one T cell receptor (beta chain). Antigen unknown. There were likely unrecorded immune exposures, though donors were nominally healthy when sampled. The data stem from a study of cytomegalovirus exposure and HLA in healthy donors. Study-level results: Cytomegalovirus-associated status was assigned to about 170 TCR beta chains.

Germline-derived CDR1 and CDR2 are GTSNPN and SVGIG (reference sequence). The CDR3 runs 11 residues. The V end lost 4 bases, the J end lost 7 bases, and 7 bases lay between the germline ends. The PCR was carried out with 60 Vbeta primers and 13 Jbeta primers. The data were produced by immunoSEQ multiplex PCR, yet TCRdb's version contains in-frame clones alone and is incomplete. The sample data list about 72,000 clones. This sequence was found in a man aged 35 to 55 in good health and CMV-seronegative. V usage is TRBV30 and J usage is TRBJ2-2, with D perhaps TRBD2 (5 bases). The specimen sequenced was PBMCs. CDR3 sequence (DNA): TGTGCCTGGAACCGGGGCGGGGAGCTGTTTTTT. Translating it yields CAWNRGGELFF.